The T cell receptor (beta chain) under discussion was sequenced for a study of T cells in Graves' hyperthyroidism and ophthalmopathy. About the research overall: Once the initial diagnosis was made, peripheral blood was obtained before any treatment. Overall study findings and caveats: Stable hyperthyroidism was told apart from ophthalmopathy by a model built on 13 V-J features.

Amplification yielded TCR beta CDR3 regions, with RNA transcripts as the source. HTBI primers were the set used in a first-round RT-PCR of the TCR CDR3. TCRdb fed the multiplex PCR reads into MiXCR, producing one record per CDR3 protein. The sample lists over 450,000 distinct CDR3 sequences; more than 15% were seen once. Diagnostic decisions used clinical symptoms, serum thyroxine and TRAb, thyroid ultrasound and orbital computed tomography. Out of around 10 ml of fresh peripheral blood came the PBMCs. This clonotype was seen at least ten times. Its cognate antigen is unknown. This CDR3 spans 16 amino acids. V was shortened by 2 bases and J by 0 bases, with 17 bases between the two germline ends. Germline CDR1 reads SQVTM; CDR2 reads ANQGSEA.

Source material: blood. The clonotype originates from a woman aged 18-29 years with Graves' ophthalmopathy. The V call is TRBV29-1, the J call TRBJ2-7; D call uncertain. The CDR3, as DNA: TGCAGCGTTGAAATTAGTGGCTACTCGTACTCCTACGAGCAGTACTTC. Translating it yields CSVEISGYSYSYEQYF.